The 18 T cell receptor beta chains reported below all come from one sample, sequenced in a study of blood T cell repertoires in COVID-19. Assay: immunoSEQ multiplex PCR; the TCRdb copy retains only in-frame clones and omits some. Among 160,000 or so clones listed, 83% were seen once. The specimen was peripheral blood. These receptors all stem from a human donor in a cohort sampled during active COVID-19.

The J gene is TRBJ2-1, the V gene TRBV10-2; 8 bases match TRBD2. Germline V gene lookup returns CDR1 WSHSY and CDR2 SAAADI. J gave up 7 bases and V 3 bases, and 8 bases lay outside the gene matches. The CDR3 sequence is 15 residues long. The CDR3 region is CASSEGTGGRNEQFF. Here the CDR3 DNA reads TGCGCCAGCAGTGAAGGCACGGGGGGGAGGAATGAGCAGTTCTTC.

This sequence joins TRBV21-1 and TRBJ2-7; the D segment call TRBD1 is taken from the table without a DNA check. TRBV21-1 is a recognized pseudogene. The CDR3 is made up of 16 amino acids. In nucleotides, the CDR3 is TGTGCCAGCAGCAAAGCTCTCGCAGGGAAGTCCTACGAGCAGTACTTC. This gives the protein CASSKALAGKSYEQYF.

Here the CDR3 DNA reads TGTGCCAGCGCTCCGGGGGACGGGACAGGGGACTCCGAGCAGTACTTC. It specifies CASAPGDGTGDSEQYF. The genes are TRBV27 and TRBJ2-7, with 10 bases matching TRBD1. V lost 8 bases, J lost 6 bases, and 16 bases stayed unmatched. CDR1 and CDR2 from the germline V gene are MNHEY and SMNVEV (reference sequence). This CDR3 has 16 residues.

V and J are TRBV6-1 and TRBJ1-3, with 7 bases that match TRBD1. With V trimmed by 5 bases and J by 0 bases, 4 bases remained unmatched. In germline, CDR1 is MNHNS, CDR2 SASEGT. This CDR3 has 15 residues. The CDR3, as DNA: TGTGCCAGCAGTAGGGGACAGAACTCTGGAAACACCATATATTTT. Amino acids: CASSRGQNSGNTIYF.

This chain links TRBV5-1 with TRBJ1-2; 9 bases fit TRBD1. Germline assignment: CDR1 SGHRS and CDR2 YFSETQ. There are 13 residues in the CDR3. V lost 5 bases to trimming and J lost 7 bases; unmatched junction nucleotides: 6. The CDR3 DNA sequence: TGCGCCAGCAGGCCGGGACAGGGCGCTGGCTACACCTTC. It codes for CASRPGQGAGYTF. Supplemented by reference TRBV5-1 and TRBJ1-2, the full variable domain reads KAGVTQTPRYLIKTRGQQVTLSCSPISGHRSVSWYQQTPGQGLQFLFEYFSETQRNKGNFPGRFSGRQFSNSRSEMNVSTLELGDSALYLCASRPGQGAGYTFGSGTRLTVV.

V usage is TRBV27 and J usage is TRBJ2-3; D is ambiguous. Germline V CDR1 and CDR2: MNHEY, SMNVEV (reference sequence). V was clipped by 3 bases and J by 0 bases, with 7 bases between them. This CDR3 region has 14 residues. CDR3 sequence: CASSFSTSTDTQYF. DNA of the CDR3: TGTGCCAGCAGTTTTTCCACTAGCACAGATACGCAGTATTTT.

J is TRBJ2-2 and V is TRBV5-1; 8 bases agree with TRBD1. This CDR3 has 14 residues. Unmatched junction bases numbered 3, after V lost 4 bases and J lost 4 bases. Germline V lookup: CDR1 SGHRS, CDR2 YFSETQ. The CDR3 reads CASSKGQATGELFF. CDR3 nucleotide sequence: TGCGCCAGCAGCAAGGGACAGGCCACCGGGGAGCTGTTTTTT.

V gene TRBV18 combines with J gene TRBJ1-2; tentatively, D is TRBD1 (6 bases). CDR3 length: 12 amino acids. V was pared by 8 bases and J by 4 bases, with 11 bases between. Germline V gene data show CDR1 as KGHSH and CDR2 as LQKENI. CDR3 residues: CASRGQSYGYTF. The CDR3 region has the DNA TGTGCCAGCCGTGGACAGTCCTATGGCTACACCTTC.

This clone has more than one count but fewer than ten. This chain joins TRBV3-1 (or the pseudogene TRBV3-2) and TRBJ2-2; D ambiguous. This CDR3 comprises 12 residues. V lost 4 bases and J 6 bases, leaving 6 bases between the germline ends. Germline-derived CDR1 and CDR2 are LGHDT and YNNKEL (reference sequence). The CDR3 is CASSLLAGELFF. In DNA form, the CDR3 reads TGTGCCAGCAGCCTCTTAGCCGGGGAGCTGTTTTTT.

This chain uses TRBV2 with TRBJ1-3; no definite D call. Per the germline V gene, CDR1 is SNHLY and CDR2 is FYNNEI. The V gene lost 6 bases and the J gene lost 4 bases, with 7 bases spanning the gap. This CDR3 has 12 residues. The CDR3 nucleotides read TGTGCCAGCAGAACAACGGGAAACACCATATATTTT. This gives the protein CASRTTGNTIYF.

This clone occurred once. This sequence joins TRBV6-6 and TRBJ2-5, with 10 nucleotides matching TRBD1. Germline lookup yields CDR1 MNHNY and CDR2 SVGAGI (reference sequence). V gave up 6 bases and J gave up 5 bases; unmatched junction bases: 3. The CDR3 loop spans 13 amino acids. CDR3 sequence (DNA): TGTGCCAGCAGAAGGGGACAGGGGGAGACCCAGTACTTC. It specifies CASRRGQGETQYF.

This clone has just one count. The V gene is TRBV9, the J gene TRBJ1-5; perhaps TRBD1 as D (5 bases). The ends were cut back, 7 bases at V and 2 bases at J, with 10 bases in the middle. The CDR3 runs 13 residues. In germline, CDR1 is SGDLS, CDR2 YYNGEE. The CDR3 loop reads CASPTDCNQPQHF. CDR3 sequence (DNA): TGTGCCAGCCCGACAGATTGCAATCAGCCCCAGCATTTT.

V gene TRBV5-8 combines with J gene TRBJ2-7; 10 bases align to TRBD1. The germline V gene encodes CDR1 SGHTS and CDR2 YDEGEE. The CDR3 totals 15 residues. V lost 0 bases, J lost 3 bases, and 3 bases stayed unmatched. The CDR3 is CASSLERDRGYEQYF. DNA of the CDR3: TGTGCCAGCAGCTTGGAGCGGGACAGGGGCTACGAGCAGTACTTC.

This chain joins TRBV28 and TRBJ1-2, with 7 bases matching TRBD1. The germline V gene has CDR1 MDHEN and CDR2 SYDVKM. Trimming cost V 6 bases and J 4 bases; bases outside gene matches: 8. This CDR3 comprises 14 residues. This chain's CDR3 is CASSSTGQAYGYTF. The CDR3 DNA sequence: TGTGCCAGCAGCTCGACAGGGCAGGCCTATGGCTACACCTTC.

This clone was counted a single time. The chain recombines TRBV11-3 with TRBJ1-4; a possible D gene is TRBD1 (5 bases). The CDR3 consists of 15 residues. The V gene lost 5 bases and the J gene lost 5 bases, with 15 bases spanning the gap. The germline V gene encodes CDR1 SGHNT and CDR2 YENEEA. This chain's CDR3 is CASSRSGGSNEKLFF. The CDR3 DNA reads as TGTGCCAGCAGCCGCTCCGGGGGAAGCAATGAAAAACTGTTTTTT.

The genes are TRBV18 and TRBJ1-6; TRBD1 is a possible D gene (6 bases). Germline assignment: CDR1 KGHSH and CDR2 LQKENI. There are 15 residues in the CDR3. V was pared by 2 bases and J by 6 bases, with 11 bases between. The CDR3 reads CASSPETGSNSPLHF. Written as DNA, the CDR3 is TGTGCCAGCTCACCAGAGACAGGCTCTAATTCACCCCTCCACTTT.

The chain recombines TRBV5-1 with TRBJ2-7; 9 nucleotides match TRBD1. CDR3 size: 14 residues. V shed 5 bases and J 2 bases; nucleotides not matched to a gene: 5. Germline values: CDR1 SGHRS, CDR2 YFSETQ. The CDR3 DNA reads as TGCGCCAGCAGTCTGGGACAGGGACCCTACGAGCAGTACTTC. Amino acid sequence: CASSLGQGPYEQYF.

The chain's CDR3 is CASSSSGRTHEQYF. CDR3 in DNA: TGTGCCAGCAGCTCTAGCGGGAGGACACACGAGCAGTACTTC. The J gene is TRBJ2-7, the V gene TRBV2, with 11 bases fitting TRBD2. V was clipped by 6 bases and J by 5 bases; unmatched bases: 6. Germline CDR1 is SNHLY and CDR2 is FYNNEI. The CDR3 has 14 residues.